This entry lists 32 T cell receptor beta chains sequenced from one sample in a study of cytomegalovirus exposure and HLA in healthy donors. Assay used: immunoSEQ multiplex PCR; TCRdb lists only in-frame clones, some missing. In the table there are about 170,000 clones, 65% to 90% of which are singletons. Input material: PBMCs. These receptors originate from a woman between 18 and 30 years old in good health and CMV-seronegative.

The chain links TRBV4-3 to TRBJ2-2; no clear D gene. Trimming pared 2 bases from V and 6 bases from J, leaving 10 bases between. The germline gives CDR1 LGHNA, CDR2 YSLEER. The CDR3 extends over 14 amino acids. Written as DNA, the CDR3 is TGCGCCAGCAGCCAAAGTGTGCGTTCCGGGGAGCTGTTTTTT. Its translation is CASSQSVRSGELFF.

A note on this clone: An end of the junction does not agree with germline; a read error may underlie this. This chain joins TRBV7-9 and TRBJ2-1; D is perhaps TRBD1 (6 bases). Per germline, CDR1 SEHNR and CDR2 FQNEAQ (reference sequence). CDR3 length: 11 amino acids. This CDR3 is CASSIAQGGFF. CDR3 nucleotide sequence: TGTGCCAGCAGCATAGCACAGGGCGGGTTCTTC. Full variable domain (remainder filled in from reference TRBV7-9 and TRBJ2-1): DTGVSQNPRHKITKRGQNVTFRCDPISEHNRLYWYRQTLGQGPEFLTYFQNEAQLEKSRLLSDRFSAERPKGSFSTLEIQRTEQGDSAMYLCASSIAQGGFFGPGTRLTVL.

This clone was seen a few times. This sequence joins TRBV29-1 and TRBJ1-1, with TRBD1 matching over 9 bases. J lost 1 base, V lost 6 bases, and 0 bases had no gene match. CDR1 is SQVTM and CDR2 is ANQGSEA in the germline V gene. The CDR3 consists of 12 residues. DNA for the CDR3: TGCAGCGTGGGACAGGGGAACACTGAAGCTTTCTTT. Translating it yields CSVGQGNTEAFF.

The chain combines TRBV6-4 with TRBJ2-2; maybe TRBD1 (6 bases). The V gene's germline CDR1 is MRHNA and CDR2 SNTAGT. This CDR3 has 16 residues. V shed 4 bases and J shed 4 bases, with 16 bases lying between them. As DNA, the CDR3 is TGTGCCAGCAGTGTAGGGGGTCGACCGGCCACCGGGGAGCTGTTTTTT. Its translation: CASSVGGRPATGELFF.

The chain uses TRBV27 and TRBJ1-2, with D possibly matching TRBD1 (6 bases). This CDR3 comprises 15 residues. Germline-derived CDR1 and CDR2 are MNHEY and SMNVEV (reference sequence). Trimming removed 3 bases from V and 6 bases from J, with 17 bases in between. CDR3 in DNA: TGTGCCAGCAGTTTCGCCAGGGGCCCTGTCGATGGCTACACCTTC. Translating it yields CASSFARGPVDGYTF.

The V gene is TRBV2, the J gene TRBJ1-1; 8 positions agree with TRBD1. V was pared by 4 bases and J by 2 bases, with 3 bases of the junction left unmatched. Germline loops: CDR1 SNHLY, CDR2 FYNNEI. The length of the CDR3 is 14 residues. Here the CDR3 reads CASSADRGNTEAFF. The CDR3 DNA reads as TGTGCCAGCAGTGCCGACAGGGGCAACACTGAAGCTTTCTTT.

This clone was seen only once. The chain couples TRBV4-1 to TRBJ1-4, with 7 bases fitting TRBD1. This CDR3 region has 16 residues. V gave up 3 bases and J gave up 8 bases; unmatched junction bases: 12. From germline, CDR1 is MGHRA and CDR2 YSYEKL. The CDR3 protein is CASSQDPYRGGEKLFF. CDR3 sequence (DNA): TGCGCCAGCAGCCAGGACCCATACAGGGGTGGCGAAAAACTGTTTTTT.

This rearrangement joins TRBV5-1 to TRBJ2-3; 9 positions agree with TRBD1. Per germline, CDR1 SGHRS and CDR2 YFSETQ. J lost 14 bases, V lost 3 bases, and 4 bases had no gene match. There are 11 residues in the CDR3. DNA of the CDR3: TGCGCCAGCAGCTGGGACAGGGAAAGGTATTTT. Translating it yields CASSWDRERYF.

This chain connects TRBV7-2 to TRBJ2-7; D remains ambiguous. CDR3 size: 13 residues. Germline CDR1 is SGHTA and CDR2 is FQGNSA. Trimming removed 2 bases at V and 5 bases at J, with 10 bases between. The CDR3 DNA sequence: TGTGCCAGCAGCTTATTACGTCAGGACGAGCAGTACTTC. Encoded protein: CASSLLRQDEQYF.

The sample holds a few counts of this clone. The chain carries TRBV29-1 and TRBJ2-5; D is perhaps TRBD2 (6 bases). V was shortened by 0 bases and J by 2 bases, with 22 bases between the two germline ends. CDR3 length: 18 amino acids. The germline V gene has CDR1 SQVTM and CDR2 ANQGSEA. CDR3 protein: CSVEDYGGAVTLQETQYF. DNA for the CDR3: TGCAGCGTTGAAGATTACGGAGGGGCCGTAACCCTACAAGAGACCCAGTACTTC.

CDR3 residues: CASSQSTSVRHNEQFF. CDR3 bases: TGCGCCAGCAGCCAGTCGACTAGCGTCCGACACAATGAGCAGTTCTTC. The chain has TRBV4-3 and TRBJ2-1; 8 positions match TRBD2. CDR1 is LGHNA and CDR2 is YSLEER in the germline V gene. The trim removed 3 bases at V and 5 bases at J, leaving 9 bases unmatched. This CDR3 comprises 16 residues.

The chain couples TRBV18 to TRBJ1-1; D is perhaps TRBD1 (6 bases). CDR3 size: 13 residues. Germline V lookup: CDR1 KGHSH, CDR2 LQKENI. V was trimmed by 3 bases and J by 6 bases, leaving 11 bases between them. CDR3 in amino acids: CASSPNRVPEAFF. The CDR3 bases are TGTGCCAGCTCACCTAACAGGGTACCTGAAGCTTTCTTT.

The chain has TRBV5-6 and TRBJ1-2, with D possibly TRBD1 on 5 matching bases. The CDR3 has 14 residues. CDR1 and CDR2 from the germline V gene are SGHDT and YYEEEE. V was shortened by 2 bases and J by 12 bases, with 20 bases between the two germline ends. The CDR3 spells CASSFSDTRAGNTF. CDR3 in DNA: TGTGCCAGCAGCTTTTCGGACACGCGAGCTGGAAACACCTTC.

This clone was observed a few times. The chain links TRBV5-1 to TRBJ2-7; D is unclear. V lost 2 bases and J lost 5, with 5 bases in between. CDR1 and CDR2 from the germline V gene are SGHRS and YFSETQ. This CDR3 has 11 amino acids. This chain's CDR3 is CASSFQNEQYF. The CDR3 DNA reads TGCGCCAGCAGCTTCCAAAACGAGCAGTACTTC.

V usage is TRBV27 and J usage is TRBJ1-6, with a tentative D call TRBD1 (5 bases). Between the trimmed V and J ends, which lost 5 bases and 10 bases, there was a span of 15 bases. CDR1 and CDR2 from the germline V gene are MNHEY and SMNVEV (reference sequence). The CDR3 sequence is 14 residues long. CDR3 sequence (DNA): TGTGCCAGCAGTGTCAGGGCGGGAGGATCACCCCTCCACTTT. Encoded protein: CASSVRAGGSPLHF.

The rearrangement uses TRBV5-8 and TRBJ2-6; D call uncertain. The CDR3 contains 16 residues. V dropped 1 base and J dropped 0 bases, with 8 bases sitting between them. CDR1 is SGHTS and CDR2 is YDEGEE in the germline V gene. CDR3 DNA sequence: TGTGCCAGCAGCTTGAGTCCTATCTCTGGGGCCAACGTCCTGACTTTC. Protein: CASSLSPISGANVLTF.

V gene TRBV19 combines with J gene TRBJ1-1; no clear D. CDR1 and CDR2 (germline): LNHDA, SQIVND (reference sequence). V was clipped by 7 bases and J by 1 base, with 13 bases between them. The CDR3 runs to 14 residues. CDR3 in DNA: TGTGCCAGTACCCCGGGAGGGCCGAACACTGAAGCTTTCTTT. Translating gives CASTPGGPNTEAFF.

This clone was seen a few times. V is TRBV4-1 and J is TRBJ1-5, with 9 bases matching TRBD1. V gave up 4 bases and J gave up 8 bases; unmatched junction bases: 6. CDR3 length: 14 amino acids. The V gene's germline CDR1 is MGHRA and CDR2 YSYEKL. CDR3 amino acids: CASSLWTGEKPQHF. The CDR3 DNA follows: TGCGCCAGCAGCCTTTGGACAGGGGAGAAGCCCCAGCATTTT.

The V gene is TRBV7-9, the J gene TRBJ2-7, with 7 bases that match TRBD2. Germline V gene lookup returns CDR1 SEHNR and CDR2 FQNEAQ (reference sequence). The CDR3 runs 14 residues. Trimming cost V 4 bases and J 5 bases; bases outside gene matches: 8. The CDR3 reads CASSWGRVSHEQYF. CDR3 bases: TGTGCCAGCAGCTGGGGGAGGGTTTCCCACGAGCAGTACTTC.

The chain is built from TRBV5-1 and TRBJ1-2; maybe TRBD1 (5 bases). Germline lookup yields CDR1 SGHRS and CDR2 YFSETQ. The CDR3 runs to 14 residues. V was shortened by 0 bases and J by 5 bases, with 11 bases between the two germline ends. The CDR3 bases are TGCGCCAGCAGCTTGGGGACAAGATGGTATGGCTACACCTTC. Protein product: CASSLGTRWYGYTF.

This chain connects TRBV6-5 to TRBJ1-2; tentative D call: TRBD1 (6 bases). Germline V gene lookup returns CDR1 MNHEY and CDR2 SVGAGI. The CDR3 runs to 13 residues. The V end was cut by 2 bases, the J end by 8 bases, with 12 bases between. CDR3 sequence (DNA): TGTGCCAGCAGTTACATGGGGGGGGGCGGCTACACCTTC. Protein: CASSYMGGGGYTF.

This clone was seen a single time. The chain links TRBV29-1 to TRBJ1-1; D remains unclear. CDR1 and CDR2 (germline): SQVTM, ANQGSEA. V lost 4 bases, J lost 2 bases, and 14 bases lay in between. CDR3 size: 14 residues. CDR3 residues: CSVARRLANTEAFF. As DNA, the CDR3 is TGCAGCGTTGCCCGCCGGCTAGCTAACACTGAAGCTTTCTTT.

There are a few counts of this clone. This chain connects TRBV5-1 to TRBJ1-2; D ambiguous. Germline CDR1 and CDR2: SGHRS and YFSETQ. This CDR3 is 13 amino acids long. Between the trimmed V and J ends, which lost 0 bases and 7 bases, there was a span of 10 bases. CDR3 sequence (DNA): TGCGCCAGCAGCTTGGACGTAGGAGGTGGCTACACCTTC. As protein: CASSLDVGGGYTF.

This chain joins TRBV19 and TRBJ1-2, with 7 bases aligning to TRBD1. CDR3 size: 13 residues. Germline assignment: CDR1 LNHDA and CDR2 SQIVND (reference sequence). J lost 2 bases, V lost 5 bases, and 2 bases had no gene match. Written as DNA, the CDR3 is TGTGCCAGTAGTCGGGACAGCAACTATGGCTACACCTTC. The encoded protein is CASSRDSNYGYTF.

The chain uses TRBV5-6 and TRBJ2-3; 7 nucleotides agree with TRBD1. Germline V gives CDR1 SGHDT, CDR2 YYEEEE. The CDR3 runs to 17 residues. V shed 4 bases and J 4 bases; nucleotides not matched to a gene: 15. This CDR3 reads CASSPWSGQVTSDTQYF. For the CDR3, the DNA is TGTGCCAGCAGCCCCTGGTCCGGACAGGTGACTTCAGATACGCAGTATTTT.

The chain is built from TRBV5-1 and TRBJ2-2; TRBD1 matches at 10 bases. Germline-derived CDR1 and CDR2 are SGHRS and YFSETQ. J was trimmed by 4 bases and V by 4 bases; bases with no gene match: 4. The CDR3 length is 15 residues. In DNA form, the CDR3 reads TGCGCCAGCAGCCCGGGACAGGGGACCACCGGGGAGCTGTTTTTT. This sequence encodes CASSPGQGTTGELFF. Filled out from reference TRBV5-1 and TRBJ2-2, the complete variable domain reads KAGVTQTPRYLIKTRGQQVTLSCSPISGHRSVSWYQQTPGQGLQFLFEYFSETQRNKGNFPGRFSGRQFSNSRSEMNVSTLELGDSALYLCASSPGQGTTGELFFGEGSRLTVL.

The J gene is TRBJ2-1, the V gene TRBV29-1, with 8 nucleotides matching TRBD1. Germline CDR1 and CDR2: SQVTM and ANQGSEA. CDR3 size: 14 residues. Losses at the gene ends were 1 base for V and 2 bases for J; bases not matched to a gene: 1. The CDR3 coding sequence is TGCAGCGTTGAAGGACAGGGGACCTACAATGAGCAGTTCTTC. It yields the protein CSVEGQGTYNEQFF.

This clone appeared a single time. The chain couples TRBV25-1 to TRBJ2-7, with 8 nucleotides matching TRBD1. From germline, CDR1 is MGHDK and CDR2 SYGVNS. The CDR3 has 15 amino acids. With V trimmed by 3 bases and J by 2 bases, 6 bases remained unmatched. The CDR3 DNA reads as TGTGCCAGCAGTGAGGGACAGGCCGGGGCCTACGAGCAGTACTTC. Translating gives CASSEGQAGAYEQYF.

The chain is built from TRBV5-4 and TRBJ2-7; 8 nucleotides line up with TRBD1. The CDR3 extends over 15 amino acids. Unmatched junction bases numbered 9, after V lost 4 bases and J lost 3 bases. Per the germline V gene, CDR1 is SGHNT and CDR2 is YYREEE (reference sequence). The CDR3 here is CASSTPRGLNYEQYF. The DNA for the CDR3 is TGTGCCAGCAGCACCCCCAGGGGGCTAAACTACGAGCAGTACTTC.

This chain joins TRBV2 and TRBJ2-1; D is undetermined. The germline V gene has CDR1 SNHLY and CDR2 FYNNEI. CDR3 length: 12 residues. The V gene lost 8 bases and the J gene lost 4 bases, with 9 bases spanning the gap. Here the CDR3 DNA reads TGTGCCAGCCACACGGGTTACAATGAGCAGTTCTTC. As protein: CASHTGYNEQFF.

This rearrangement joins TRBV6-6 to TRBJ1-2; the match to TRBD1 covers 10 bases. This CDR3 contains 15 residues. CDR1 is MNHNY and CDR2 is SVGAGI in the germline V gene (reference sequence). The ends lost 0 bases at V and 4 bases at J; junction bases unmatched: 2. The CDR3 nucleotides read TGTGCCAGCAGTTACTCGGACAGGGGGGTCTATGGCTACACCTTC. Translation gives CASSYSDRGVYGYTF.

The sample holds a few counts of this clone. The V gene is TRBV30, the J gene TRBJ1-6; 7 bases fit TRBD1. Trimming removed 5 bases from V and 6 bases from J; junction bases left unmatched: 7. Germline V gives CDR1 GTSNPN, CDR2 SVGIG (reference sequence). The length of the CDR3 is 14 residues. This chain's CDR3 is CAWSQTGSNSPLHF. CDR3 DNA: TGTGCCTGGTCACAGACAGGGTCTAATTCACCCCTCCACTTT.